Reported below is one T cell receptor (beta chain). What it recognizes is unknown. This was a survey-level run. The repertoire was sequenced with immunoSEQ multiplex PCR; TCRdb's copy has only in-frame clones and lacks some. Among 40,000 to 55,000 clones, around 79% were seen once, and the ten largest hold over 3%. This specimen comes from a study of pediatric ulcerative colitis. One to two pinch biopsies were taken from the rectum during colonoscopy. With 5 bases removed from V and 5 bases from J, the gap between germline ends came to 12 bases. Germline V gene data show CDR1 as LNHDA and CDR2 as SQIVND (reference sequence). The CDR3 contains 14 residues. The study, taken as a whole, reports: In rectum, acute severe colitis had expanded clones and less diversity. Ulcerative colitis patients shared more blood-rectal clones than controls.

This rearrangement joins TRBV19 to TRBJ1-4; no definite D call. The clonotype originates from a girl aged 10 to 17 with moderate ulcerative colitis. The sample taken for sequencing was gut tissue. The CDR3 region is CASSPSWTNEKLFF. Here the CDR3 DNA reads TGTGCCAGTAGTCCTAGTTGGACGAATGAAAAACTGTTTTTT.